The T cell receptor beta chain described here comes from a study of cytomegalovirus exposure and HLA in healthy donors. General study points: For TCR beta chains, V- and J-gene trimming was later linked to a missense DCLRE1C variant. Altogether, some 170 TCR beta chains were recorded as cytomegalovirus-associated.

In this sample, this clone turned up a few times. The antigen is not known. This CDR3 has 12 residues. Trimming removed 5 bases from V and 4 bases from J, with 8 bases in between. CDR1 is MNHNY and CDR2 is SVGAGI in the germline V gene (reference sequence). Primers included in the PCR were 60 Vbeta and 13 Jbeta primers. The table came from immunoSEQ multiplex PCR; TCRdb's copy has only in-frame clones and leaves some out. In the table there are about 140,000 clones, around 70% of which are singletons. The source is a woman between 55 and 75 years old in good health and CMV-seropositive. The chain recombines TRBV6-6 with TRBJ2-5; D is unclear. The sample taken for sequencing was PBMCs. The CDR3 coding sequence is TGTGCCAGCAGTCCCTTTAGAGAGACCCAGTACTTC. Protein: CASSPFRETQYF.